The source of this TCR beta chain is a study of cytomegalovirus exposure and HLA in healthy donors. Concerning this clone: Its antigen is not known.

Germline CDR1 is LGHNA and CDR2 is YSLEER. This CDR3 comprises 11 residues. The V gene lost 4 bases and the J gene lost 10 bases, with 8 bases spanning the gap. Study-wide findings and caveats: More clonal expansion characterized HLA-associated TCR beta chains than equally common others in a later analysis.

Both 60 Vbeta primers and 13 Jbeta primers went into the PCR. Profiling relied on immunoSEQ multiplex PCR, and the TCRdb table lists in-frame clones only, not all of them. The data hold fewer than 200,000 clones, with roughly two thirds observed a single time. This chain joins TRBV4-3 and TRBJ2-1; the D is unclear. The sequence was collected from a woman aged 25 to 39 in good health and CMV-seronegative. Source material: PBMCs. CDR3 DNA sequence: TGCGCCAGCAGCCTCGGAGTAGAGCAGTTCTTC. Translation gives CASSLGVEQFF.